This entry lists 14 T cell receptor beta chains sequenced from one sample in a study of T cell responses to AZD1222 COVID-19 vaccine. The data were produced by immunoSEQ multiplex PCR, yet TCRdb's version contains in-frame clones alone and is incomplete. This sample yields about 110,000 clones, of which about 90% are seen a single time; 5% to 8% belongs to the top ten. This specimen was peripheral blood, taken 28 days after the second AZD1222 dose. These TCRs come from an adult who received the AZD1222 COVID-19 vaccine.

CDR3 residues: CASSPDRRGYTEAFF. The CDR3 DNA reads TGTGCCAGCAGTCCCGACCGCAGGGGTTACACTGAAGCTTTCTTT. The chain combines TRBV6-5 with TRBJ1-1; D may be TRBD1 (6 bases). Trimming left V 5 bases short and J 3 bases short, with 16 bases between. This CDR3 region has 15 residues. CDR1 and CDR2 (germline): MNHEY, SVGAGI.

The chain links TRBV28 to TRBJ2-7; D is possibly TRBD1 or TRBD2 (6 bases each). Per the germline V gene, CDR1 is MDHEN and CDR2 is SYDVKM. V lost 6 bases and J lost 5, with 8 bases in between. This CDR3 is built from 11 residues. The CDR3 spells CASRGGHEQYF. In nucleotides, the CDR3 is TGTGCCAGCAGGGGGGGCCACGAGCAGTACTTC.

The chain carries TRBV6-5 and TRBJ1-2; D remains unclear. The V end lost 5 bases, the J end lost 3 bases, and 13 bases lay between the germline ends. The CDR3 runs to 14 residues. From germline, CDR1 is MNHEY and CDR2 SVGAGI. The CDR3 sequence is CASSNARRDYGYTF. The CDR3 nucleotides read TGTGCCAGCAGTAACGCAAGGAGGGACTATGGCTACACCTTC.

This chain uses TRBV19 with TRBJ1-2; TRBD1 might be the D (5 bases). V gave up 0 bases and J gave up 12 bases, with 20 bases separating them. Germline assignment: CDR1 LNHDA and CDR2 SQIVND (reference sequence). This CDR3 has 15 amino acids. The CDR3 DNA reads TGTGCCAGTAGTATAGAGATAGGGACGTCCGCGGGTGACACCTTC. Encoded protein: CASSIEIGTSAGDTF.

V and J are TRBV7-9 and TRBJ2-7; no clear D gene. Germline CDR1 is SEHNR and CDR2 is FQNEAQ (reference sequence). CDR3 size: 11 residues. V dropped 5 bases and J dropped 4 bases, with 6 bases sitting between them. The CDR3 here is CASSPFYEQYF. DNA for the CDR3: TGTGCCAGCAGCCCGTTTTACGAGCAGTACTTC.

V is TRBV5-5 and J is TRBJ2-2, with D tentatively TRBD2 (5 bases). Germline V gene data show CDR1 as SGHKS and CDR2 as YYEKEE (reference sequence). This CDR3 comprises 15 residues. V lost 1 base to trimming and J lost 2 bases, with 9 bases between them. The CDR3 sequence is CASSLFTGNTGELFF. The CDR3 region has the DNA TGTGCCAGCAGCTTGTTCACGGGAAACACCGGGGAGCTGTTTTTT.

The gene calls are TRBV5-1 and TRBJ2-1; D perhaps matches TRBD2 (6 bases). V lost 4 bases, J lost 2 bases, and 16 bases lay in between. Germline V gene data show CDR1 as SGHRS and CDR2 as YFSETQ. The CDR3 loop spans 16 amino acids. The CDR3 coding sequence is TGCGCCAGCAGCCCTTTGAGACTAGGGGCCTACAATGAGCAGTTCTTC. Translation gives CASSPLRLGAYNEQFF.

The rearrangement links TRBV13 to TRBJ2-2; tentative D call: TRBD2 (5 bases). Germline V gene sequence: CDR1 PRHDT, CDR2 FYEKMQ (reference sequence). The CDR3 consists of 13 residues. V was clipped by 3 bases and J by 3 bases, with 5 bases between them. The CDR3 sequence: CASSFGDTGELFF. In DNA form, the CDR3 reads TGTGCCAGCAGCTTCGGGGACACCGGGGAGCTGTTTTTT.

The V call is TRBV6-5, the J call TRBJ1-5; D not resolved. CDR1 MNHEY and CDR2 SVGAGI come from the germline V gene. CDR3 size: 11 residues. Trimming pared 3 bases from V and 8 bases from J, leaving 5 bases between. CDR3 region: CASSYGEPQHF. The CDR3 nucleotides read TGTGCCAGCAGTTATGGGGAGCCCCAGCATTTT.

This clone was seen a few times. This chain uses TRBV25-1 with TRBJ2-1; no reliable D call. This CDR3 has 12 residues. The V gene lost 4 bases and the J gene lost 10 bases, with 11 bases spanning the gap. CDR1 is MGHDK, CDR2 SYGVNS, per germline. The CDR3 protein is CASSANDWEQFF. The CDR3 DNA sequence: TGTGCCAGCAGTGCAAACGACTGGGAGCAGTTCTTC.

V usage is TRBV27 and J usage is TRBJ2-7; tentative D call: TRBD1 (6 bases). The ends were cut back, 4 bases at V and 4 bases at J, with 8 bases in the middle. The CDR3 is 12 residues long. The germline gives CDR1 MNHEY, CDR2 SMNVEV (reference sequence). The CDR3 sequence: CASSWQGYEQYF. In DNA form, the CDR3 reads TGTGCCAGCAGTTGGCAGGGGTACGAGCAGTACTTC.

The chain has TRBV24-1 and TRBJ2-3; no clear D gene. The germline V gene encodes CDR1 KGHDR and CDR2 SFDVKD. This CDR3 contains 13 residues. V gave up 6 bases and J gave up 0 bases, with 6 bases separating them. The CDR3 reads CATSPLSTDTQYF. The CDR3 nucleotides are TGTGCCACCAGTCCGCTTAGCACAGATACGCAGTATTTT.

The gene calls are TRBV28 and TRBJ2-5; 12 positions agree with TRBD2. This CDR3 is built from 14 residues. With 6 bases clipped from V and 4 bases from J, the junction kept 3 bases outside the gene matches. Germline V CDR1 and CDR2: MDHEN, SYDVKM. The CDR3 loop reads CASSLAGGRETQYF. In nucleotides, the CDR3 is TGTGCCAGCAGCCTAGCGGGGGGGCGAGAGACCCAGTACTTC.

This clone was recorded a few times. The V and J genes are TRBV11-2 and TRBJ2-7; D is ambiguous. Trimming took off 2 bases at V and 3 bases at J, with 11 bases between the two ends. The CDR3 spans 14 residues. CDR1 and CDR2 from the germline V gene are SGHAT and FQNNGV. The CDR3 DNA reads TGTGCCAGCAGCTTACACGGCGGAATCTACGAGCAGTACTTC. Its translation is CASSLHGGIYEQYF.